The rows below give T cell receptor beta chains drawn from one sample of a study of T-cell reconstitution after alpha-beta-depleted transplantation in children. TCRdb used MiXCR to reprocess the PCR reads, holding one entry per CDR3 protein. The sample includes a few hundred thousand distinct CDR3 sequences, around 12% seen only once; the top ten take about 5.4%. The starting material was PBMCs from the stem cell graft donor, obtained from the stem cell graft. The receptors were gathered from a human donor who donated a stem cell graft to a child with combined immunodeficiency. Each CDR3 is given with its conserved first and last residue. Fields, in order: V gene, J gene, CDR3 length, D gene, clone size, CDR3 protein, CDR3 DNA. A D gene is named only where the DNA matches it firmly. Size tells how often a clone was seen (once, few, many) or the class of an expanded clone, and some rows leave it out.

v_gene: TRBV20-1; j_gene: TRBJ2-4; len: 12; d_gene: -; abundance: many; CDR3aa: CSARSGWDIQYF; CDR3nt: TGCAGTGCTAGGTCAGGGTGGGACATTCAGTACTTC
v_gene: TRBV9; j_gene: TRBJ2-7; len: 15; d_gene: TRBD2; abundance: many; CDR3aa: CASSVGTSGSYEQYF; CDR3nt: TGTGCCAGCAGCGTAGGGACTAGCGGGAGCTACGAGCAGTACTTC
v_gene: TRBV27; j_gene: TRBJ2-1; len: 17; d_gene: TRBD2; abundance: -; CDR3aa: CASSLSDAVAGLNEQFF; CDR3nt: TGTGCCAGCAGTTTATCAGACGCGGTAGCGGGACTCAATGAGCAGTTCTTC
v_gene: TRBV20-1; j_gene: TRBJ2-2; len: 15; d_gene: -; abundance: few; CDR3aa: CSAPGAGPNTGELFF; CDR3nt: TGCAGTGCTCCAGGTGCCGGGCCGAACACCGGGGAGCTGTTTTTT
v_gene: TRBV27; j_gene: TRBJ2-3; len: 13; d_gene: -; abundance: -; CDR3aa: CASSSHPTDTQYF; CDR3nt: TGTGCCAGCAGTTCGCACCCCACAGATACGCAGTATTTT
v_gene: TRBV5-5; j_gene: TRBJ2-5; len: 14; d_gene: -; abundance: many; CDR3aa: CASSPQGGKETQYF; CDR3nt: TGTGCCAGCAGCCCGCAGGGGGGGAAAGAGACCCAGTACTTC
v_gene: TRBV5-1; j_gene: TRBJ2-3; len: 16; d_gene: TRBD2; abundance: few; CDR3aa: CASSPGGALSTDTQYF; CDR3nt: TGCGCCAGCAGCCCGGGAGGTGCGCTTAGCACAGATACGCAGTATTTT
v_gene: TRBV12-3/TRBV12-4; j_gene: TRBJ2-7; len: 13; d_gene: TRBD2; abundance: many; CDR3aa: CASSAGTSGEQYF; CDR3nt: TGTGCCAGCAGTGCCGGGACTAGCGGCGAGCAGTACTTC
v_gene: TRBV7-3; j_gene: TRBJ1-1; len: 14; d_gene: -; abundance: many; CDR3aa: CASSSSYVRAEAFF; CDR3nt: TGTGCCAGCAGCTCGTCGTATGTTAGGGCTGAAGCTTTCTTT
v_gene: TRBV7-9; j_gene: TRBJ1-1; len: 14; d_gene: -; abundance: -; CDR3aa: CASSAQGRNTEAFF; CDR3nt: TGTGCCAGCAGCGCACAGGGAAGGAACACTGAAGCTTTCTTT
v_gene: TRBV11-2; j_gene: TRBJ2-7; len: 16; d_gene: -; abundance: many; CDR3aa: CASSMEYSLLSYEQYF; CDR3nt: TGTGCCAGCTCCATGGAATATTCCTTATTATCCTACGAGCAGTACTTC
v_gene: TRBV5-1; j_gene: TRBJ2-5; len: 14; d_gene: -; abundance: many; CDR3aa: CASSLAYYQETQYF; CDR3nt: TGCGCCAGCAGCTTGGCTTACTATCAAGAGACCCAGTACTTC
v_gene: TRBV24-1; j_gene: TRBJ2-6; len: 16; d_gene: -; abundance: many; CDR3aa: CATSEAGVTGANVLTF; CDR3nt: TGTGCCACCAGTGAGGCAGGGGTGACTGGGGCCAACGTCCTGACTTTC
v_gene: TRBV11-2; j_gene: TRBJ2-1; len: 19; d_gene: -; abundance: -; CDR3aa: CASSLVHPEGGHSYNEQFF; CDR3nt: TGTGCCAGCAGCTTAGTACACCCCGAAGGGGGGCACTCCTACAATGAGCAGTTCTTC
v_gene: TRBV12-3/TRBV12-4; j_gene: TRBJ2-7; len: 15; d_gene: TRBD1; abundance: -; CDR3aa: CASSQGAGPGYEQYF; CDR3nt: TGTGCCAGCAGTCAGGGGGCGGGTCCCGGGTACGAGCAGTACTTC
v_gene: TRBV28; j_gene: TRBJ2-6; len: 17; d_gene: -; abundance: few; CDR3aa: CASSFWLRGAGANVLTF; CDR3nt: TGTGCCAGCAGTTTTTGGCTCAGGGGTGCTGGGGCCAACGTCCTGACTTTC
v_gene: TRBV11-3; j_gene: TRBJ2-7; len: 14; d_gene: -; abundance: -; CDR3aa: CASSSPRAPYEQYF; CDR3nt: TGTGCCAGCAGCTCCCCCCGGGCACCCTACGAGCAGTACTTC
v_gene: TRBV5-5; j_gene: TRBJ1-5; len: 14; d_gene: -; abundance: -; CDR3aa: CASSLMTSNQPQHF; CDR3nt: TGTGCCAGCAGCTTGATGACTAGCAATCAGCCCCAGCATTTT
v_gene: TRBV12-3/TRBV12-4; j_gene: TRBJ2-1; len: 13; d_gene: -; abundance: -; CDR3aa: CASSNRLSNEQFF; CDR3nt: TGTGCCAGCAGTAATCGACTATCCAATGAGCAGTTCTTC
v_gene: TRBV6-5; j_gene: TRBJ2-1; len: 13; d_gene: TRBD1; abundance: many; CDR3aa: CASTGQNYNEQFF; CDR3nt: TGTGCCAGTACGGGACAGAATTACAATGAGCAGTTCTTC
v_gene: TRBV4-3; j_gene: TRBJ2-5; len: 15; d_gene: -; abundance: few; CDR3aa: CASSQDPGQRETQYF; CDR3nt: TGCGCCAGCAGCCAAGATCCGGGGCAGAGAGAGACCCAGTACTTC
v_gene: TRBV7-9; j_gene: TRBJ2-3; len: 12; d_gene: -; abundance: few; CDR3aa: CASRSYTDTQYF; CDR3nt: TGTGCCAGCAGATCGTACACAGATACGCAGTATTTT
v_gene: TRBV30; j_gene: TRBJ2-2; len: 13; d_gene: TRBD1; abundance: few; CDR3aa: CASGQGVTGELFF; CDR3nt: TGTGCCTCAGGACAGGGGGTAACCGGGGAGCTGTTTTTT
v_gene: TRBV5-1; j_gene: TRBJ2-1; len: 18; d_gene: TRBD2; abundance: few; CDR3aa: CASSFTDLRLAEYNEQFF; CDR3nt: TGCGCCAGCAGCTTCACAGACCTTAGACTAGCGGAATACAATGAGCAGTTCTTC
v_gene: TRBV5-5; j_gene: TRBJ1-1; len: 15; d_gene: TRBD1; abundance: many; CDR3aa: CASRPRTGAWTEAFF; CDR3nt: TGTGCCAGCAGGCCAAGGACAGGTGCGTGGACTGAAGCTTTCTTT
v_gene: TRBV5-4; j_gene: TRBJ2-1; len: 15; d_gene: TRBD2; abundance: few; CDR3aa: CASSLASGSYNEQFF; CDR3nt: TGTGCCAGCAGCTTGGCTAGCGGCTCCTACAATGAGCAGTTCTTC
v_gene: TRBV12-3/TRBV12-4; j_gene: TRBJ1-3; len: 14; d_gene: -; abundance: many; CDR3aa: CASSLAGPGNTIYF; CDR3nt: TGTGCCAGCAGTTTAGCAGGGCCTGGAAACACCATATATTTT
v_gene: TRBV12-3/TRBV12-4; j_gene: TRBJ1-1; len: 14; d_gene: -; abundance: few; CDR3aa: CASSLSYLGTEAFF; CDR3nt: TGTGCCAGCAGTTTATCCTACTTAGGCACTGAAGCTTTCTTT
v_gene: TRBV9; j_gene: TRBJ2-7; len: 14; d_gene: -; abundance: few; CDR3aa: CASSGAPSSYEQYF; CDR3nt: TGTGCCAGCAGCGGGGCCCCCAGCTCCTACGAGCAGTACTTC
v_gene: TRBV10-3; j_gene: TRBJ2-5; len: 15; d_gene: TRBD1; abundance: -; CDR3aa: CAISESGQGAETQYF; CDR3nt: TGTGCCATCAGTGAGTCGGGACAGGGTGCGGAGACCCAGTACTTC
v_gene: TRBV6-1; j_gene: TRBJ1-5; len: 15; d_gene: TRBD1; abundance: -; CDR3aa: CASSGIRDRNQPQHF; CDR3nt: TGTGCCAGCAGTGGGATCCGGGACAGGAATCAGCCCCAGCATTTT
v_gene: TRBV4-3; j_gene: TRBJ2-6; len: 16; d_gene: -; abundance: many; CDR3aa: CASSQEGNSGANVLTF; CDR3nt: TGCGCCAGCAGCCAAGAGGGGAACTCTGGGGCCAACGTCCTGACTTTC
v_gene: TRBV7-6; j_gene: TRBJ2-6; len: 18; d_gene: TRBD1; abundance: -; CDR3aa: CASSSRQGRRRGANVLTF; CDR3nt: TGTGCCAGCAGCTCTCGACAGGGGCGCCGAAGGGGGGCCAACGTCCTGACTTTC